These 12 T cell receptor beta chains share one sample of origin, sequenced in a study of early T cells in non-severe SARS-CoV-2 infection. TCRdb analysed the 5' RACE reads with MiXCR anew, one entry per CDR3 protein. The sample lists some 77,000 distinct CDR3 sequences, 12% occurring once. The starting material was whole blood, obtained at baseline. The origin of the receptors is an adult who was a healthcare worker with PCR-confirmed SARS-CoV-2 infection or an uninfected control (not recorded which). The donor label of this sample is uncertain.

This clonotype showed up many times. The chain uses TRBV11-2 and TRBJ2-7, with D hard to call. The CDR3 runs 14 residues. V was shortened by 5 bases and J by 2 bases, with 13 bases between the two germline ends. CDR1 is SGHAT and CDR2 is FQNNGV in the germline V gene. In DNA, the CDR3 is TGTGCCAGCAGCCCCGTCATAGCTACCTACGAGCAGTACTTC. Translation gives CASSPVIATYEQYF.

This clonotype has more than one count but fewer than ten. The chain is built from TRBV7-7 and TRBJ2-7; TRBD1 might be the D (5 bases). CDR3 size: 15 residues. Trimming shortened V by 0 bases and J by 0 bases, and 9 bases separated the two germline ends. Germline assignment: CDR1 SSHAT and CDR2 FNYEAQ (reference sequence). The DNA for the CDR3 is TGTGCCAGCAGCTTAGCTCAGGACACCTCCTACGAGCAGTACTTC. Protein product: CASSLAQDTSYEQYF.

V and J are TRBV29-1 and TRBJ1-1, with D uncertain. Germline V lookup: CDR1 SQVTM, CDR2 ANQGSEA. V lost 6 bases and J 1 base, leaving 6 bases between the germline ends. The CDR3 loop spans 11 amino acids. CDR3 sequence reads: CSVEPNTEAFF. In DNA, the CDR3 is TGCAGCGTGGAACCGAACACTGAAGCTTTCTTT.

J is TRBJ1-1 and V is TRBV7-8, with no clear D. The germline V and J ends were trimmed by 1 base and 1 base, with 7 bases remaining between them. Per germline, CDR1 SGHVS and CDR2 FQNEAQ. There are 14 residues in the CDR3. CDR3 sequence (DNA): TGTGCCAGCAGCTTAGTCCGGGGGAACACTGAAGCTTTCTTT. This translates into CASSLVRGNTEAFF.

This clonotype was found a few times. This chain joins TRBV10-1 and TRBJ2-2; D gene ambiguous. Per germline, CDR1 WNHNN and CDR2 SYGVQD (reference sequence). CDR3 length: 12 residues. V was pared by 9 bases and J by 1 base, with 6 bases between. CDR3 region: CASSGNTGELFF. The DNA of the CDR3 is TGCGCCAGTTCAGGGAACACCGGGGAGCTGTTTTTT.

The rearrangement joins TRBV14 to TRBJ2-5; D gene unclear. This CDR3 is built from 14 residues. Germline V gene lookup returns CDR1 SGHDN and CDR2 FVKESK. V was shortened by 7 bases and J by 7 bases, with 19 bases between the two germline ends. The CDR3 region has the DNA TGTGCCAGCAACAGCCGCGGCAGATATGGGACCCAGTACTTC. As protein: CASNSRGRYGTQYF.

CDR3 sequence reads: CASSDSGTRGTQYF. Here the CDR3 DNA reads TGTGCCAGCAGTGATTCCGGGACTAGGGGTACGCAGTATTTT. The chain carries TRBV2 and TRBJ2-3, with 8 bases aligning to TRBD2. The CDR3 sequence is 14 residues long. Germline V lookup: CDR1 SNHLY, CDR2 FYNNEI. V shed 3 bases and J 8 bases; nucleotides not matched to a gene: 7.

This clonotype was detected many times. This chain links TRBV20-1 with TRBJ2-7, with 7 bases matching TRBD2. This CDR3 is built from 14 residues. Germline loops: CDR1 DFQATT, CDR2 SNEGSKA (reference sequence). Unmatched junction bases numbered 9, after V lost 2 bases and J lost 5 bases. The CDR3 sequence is CSARSGLKSDEQYF. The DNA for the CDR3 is TGCAGTGCTAGATCGGGACTAAAATCCGACGAGCAGTACTTC.

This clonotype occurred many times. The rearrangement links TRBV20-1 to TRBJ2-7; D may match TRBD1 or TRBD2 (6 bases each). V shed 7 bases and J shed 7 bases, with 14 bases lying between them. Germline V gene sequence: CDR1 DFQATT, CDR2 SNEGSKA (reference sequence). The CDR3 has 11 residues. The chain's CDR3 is CSVPGANEQYF. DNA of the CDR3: TGCAGTGTCCCGGGGGCGAATGAGCAGTACTTC.

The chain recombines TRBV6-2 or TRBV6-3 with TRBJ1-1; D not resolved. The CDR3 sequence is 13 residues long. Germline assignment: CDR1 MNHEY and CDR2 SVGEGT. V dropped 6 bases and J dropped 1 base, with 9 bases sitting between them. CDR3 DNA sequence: TGTGCCAGCAGGCCCGTGCGGAACACTGAAGCTTTCTTT. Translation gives CASRPVRNTEAFF.

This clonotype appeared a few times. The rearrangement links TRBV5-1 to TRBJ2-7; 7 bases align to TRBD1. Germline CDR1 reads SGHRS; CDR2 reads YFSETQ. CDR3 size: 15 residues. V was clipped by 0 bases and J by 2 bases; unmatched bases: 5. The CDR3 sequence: CASSLAPGGTYEQYF. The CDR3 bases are TGCGCCAGCAGCTTGGCACCAGGGGGAACCTACGAGCAGTACTTC. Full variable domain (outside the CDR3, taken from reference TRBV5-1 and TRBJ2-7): KAGVTQTPRYLIKTRGQQVTLSCSPISGHRSVSWYQQTPGQGLQFLFEYFSETQRNKGNFPGRFSGRQFSNSRSEMNVSTLELGDSALYLCASSLAPGGTYEQYFGPGTRLTVT.

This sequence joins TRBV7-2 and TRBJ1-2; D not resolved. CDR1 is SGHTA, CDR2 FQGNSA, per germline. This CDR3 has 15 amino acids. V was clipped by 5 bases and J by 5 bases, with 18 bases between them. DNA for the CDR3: TGTGCCAGCAGCCCGGAACGGAGGCCTTTTTATGGCTACACCTTC. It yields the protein CASSPERRPFYGYTF.